Listed below are T cell receptor beta chains from one sample, sequenced in a study of shared clonotypes between healthy human individuals. Some clones are missing from TCRdb's copy, which holds only in-frame ones; the method was immunoSEQ multiplex PCR. The sample has around 580,000 clones, roughly 98% seen once. The sample was naive CD8+ T cells sorted from blood. The receptors were sampled from a man aged 25 to 40 in good health. Each CDR3 is given with its conserved first and last residue. A D gene is named only where the DNA matches it firmly. Some rows have no size entry. The others give once, few or many, or a class for an expanded clone.

TRBJ2-1	TRBV6-5	once	TRBD2	CASSYGLAGVNEQFF	TGTGCCAGCAGTTACGGGCTAGCGGGAGTCAATGAGCAGTTCTTC
TRBJ2-1	TRBV5-1	NA	TRBD1	CASSTSTGGVSHNEQFF	TGCGCCAGCAGCACTTCAACAGGGGGCGTATCACACAATGAGCAGTTCTTC
TRBJ1-1	TRBV27	NA	NA	CASSYGLEAFF	TGTGCCAGCAGTTACGGGCTAGAAGCTTTCTTT
TRBJ2-1	TRBV13	NA	TRBD2	CASSIRLAGASGNEQFF	TGTGCCAGCAGCATCCGATTAGCGGGAGCCTCAGGGAATGAGCAGTTCTTC
TRBJ2-7	TRBV7-9	NA	TRBD2	CASSLGRLAGAFEQYF	TGTGCCAGCAGCTTAGGACGACTAGCGGGAGCCTTCGAGCAGTACTTC
TRBJ2-2	TRBV19	NA	NA	CASSIKGPTGELFF	TGTGCCAGTAGTATTAAGGGGCCTACCGGGGAGCTGTTTTTT
TRBJ2-1	TRBV7-9	NA	TRBD1	CASSPTDRGLFF	TGTGCCAGCAGCCCCACGGACAGGGGGCTGTTCTTC
TRBJ2-3	TRBV9	NA	NA	CASSRTVEPSTDTQYF	TGTGCCAGCAGCCGCACGGTGGAGCCGAGCACAGATACGCAGTATTTT
TRBJ1-1	TRBV29-1	NA	NA	CSVDIFTEAFF	TGCAGCGTTGATATATTCACTGAAGCTTTCTTT
TRBJ2-7	TRBV7-9	NA	NA	CASSTSSDLYEQYF	TGTGCCAGCAGCACTTCATCAGACCTCTACGAGCAGTACTTC
TRBJ2-5	TRBV28	NA	TRBD2	CASSKRGQETQYF	TGTGCCAGCAGCAAGCGGGGTCAAGAGACCCAGTACTTC
TRBJ1-2	TRBV6-5	NA	TRBD1	CASSATGTGDGGYTF	TGTGCCAGCAGTGCGACCGGGACAGGGGATGGTGGCTACACCTTC
TRBJ2-7	TRBV27	NA	TRBD1	CASSYGQGYEQYF	TGTGCCAGCAGTTATGGACAGGGCTACGAGCAGTACTTC
TRBJ2-1	TRBV27	NA	NA	CASSRMGEQFF	TGTGCCAGCAGCAGAATGGGTGAGCAGTTCTTC
TRBJ2-2	TRBV7-9	NA	NA	CASSFWDTNTGELFF	TGTGCCAGCAGCTTCTGGGACACGAACACCGGGGAGCTGTTTTTT
TRBJ2-3	TRBV29-1	NA	TRBD2	CSVEKREGSSYTDTQYF	TGCAGCGTAGAAAAGCGGGAGGGCTCCAGTTACACAGATACGCAGTATTTT
TRBJ2-5	TRBV27	NA	NA	CASSRVRESQETQYF	TGTGCCAGCAGTCGAGTTCGGGAAAGCCAAGAGACCCAGTACTTC
TRBJ2-7	TRBV10-2	NA	TRBD1	CASSHPGQASSSYEQYF	TGCGCCAGCAGTCACCCGGGACAGGCCTCGAGCTCCTACGAGCAGTACTTC